Detailed here is one T cell receptor (beta chain). CDR3 size: 14 residues. Tumor or blood genomic DNA was sequenced, with inputs of about 600 ng to 6,004 ng. The source of the sample is a study of T cells in tumors after PD-1 blockade. The repertoire was sequenced with immunoSEQ multiplex PCR; TCRdb's copy has only in-frame clones and lacks some. The repertoire holds 11,000 or so clones, with approximately 63% as singletons. The TCR originated in a human donor with basal cell carcinoma. Material: tumor tissue, obtained before anti-PD-1 treatment. V gene TRBV21-1 combines with J gene TRBJ1-1; the D call of TRBD1 is as the table states it, not checked on the DNA. TRBV21-1 is tagged as a pseudogene. The CDR3 DNA reads TGTGCCAGCAGCAAAGCGCTAGGAGACAGGGATGCTTTCTTT. As protein: CASSKALGDRDAFF.